This T cell receptor beta chain is from a study of Ad26.COV2.S vaccination and SARS-CoV-2 variants. On the study more broadly: Dosing was one shot or two shots 56 days apart.

Study-wide points: Spike-specific responses of CD8+ and CD4+ T cells were reported to display substantial breadth after vaccination.

Deletions cut 7 bases from V and 4 bases from J, with 27 bases between. The CDR3 length is 18 residues. Germline assignment: CDR1 SGHRS and CDR2 YFSETQ. Treatment of the sample: about 20 received Ad26.COV2.S at low or high dose, single or two shots; roughly five received placebo; per-sample allocation not given. Material that was analyzed had been drawn on day 63 after the first vaccine or placebo injection. The sample came from a Boston adult aged 18-55 years. The table came from immunoSEQ multiplex PCR; TCRdb's copy has only in-frame clones and leaves some out. The data contain fewer than 300,000 clones, more than 70% of them singletons. With respect to this clone: Its cognate antigen is unknown.

The TCR originated in a person between 18 and 65 years old who received the Ad26.COV2.S COVID-19 vaccine or a placebo. Sample: peripheral blood, taken in a trial of Ad26.COV2.S vaccine versus placebo. The rearrangement uses TRBV5-1 and TRBJ2-1, with D perhaps matching TRBD1 or TRBD2 (7 bases each). The CDR3 coding sequence is TGCGCCAGCCACTCTAAGGGGGCGGGAGTGACGAATTACAATGAGCAGTTCTTC. Protein sequence: CASHSKGAGVTNYNEQFF.